Presented here are 8 T cell receptor beta chains from one specimen sequenced in a study of technical replicates of blood from four donors. TCRdb's copy holds only in-frame clones and misses some; the assay was immunoSEQ multiplex PCR. In the table there are roughly 70,000 clones, around 93% of which are singletons. The specimen sequenced was T cells isolated from PBMCs. These receptors were obtained from a human donor in good health.

The chain carries TRBV6-6 and TRBJ1-2; a weak D match, TRBD1 (5 bases). Per the germline V gene, CDR1 is MNHNY and CDR2 is SVGAGI (reference sequence). The length of the CDR3 is 12 residues. V shed 7 bases and J shed 1 base, with 7 bases lying between them. CDR3 DNA sequence: TGTGCCAGCAAGACAGTTAACTATGGCTACACCTTC. The encoded protein is CASKTVNYGYTF.

The CDR3 DNA reads TGTGCCAGCAGCTTTAGGGGGCGAGACACCGGGGAGCTGTTTTTT. Protein sequence: CASSFRGRDTGELFF. The V and J genes are TRBV11-2 and TRBJ2-2; TRBD1 agrees at 7 bases. Trimming cost V 3 bases and J 3 bases; bases outside gene matches: 4. Looked up from germline, CDR1 is SGHAT and CDR2 is FQNNGV. This CDR3 region has 15 residues.

The rearrangement links TRBV6-5 to TRBJ1-1; no firm D call. Trimming took off 6 bases at V and 1 base at J, with 15 bases between the two ends. This CDR3 is built from 15 residues. Germline V gene sequence: CDR1 MNHEY, CDR2 SVGAGI. CDR3 region: CASRLDVTRNTEAFF. CDR3 DNA: TGTGCCAGCAGACTAGACGTTACACGGAACACTGAAGCTTTCTTT.

This chain links TRBV2 with TRBJ1-5; TRBD1 matches 10 bases. CDR3 length: 15 residues. Germline V gene lookup returns CDR1 SNHLY and CDR2 FYNNEI. J lost 6 bases, V lost 3 bases, and 5 bases had no gene match. Here the CDR3 DNA reads TGTGCCAGCAGTGAGACAGGGGGCGAGATTCAGCCCCAGCATTTT. Translated, it gives CASSETGGEIQPQHF.

This clone was seen only once. V gene TRBV28 combines with J gene TRBJ1-1; the D gene is possibly TRBD1 (5 bases). This CDR3 is built from 16 residues. Germline CDR1 is MDHEN and CDR2 is SYDVKM. Trimming removed 6 bases from V and 1 base from J, with 18 bases in between. CDR3 in amino acids: CASRFPPGKGNTEAFF. For the CDR3, the DNA is TGTGCCAGCAGATTCCCTCCAGGGAAGGGGAACACTGAAGCTTTCTTT.

The genes are TRBV7-9 and TRBJ2-5; D unclear. The germline V and J ends were trimmed by 5 bases and 5 bases, with 24 bases remaining between them. The CDR3 is made up of 17 amino acids. CDR1 is SEHNR, CDR2 FQNEAQ, per germline (reference sequence). For the CDR3, the DNA is TGTGCCAGCAGCCCTTTCCCAGATGACGACTCCTGGGAGACCCAGTACTTC. Translation gives CASSPFPDDDSWETQYF.

The chain has TRBV5-4 and TRBJ2-5; 8 bases are a match to TRBD1. V lost 3 bases to trimming and J lost 7 bases; unmatched junction nucleotides: 11. The germline V gene encodes CDR1 SGHNT and CDR2 YYREEE (reference sequence). The CDR3 sequence is 15 residues long. CDR3 bases: TGTGCCAGCAGCTGGGACAGGCCGTCCATGGGGACCCAGTACTTC. It is translated as CASSWDRPSMGTQYF.

The chain employs TRBV28 and TRBJ2-7; TRBD1 aligns across 7 bases. This CDR3 is built from 16 residues. Germline V gene lookup returns CDR1 MDHEN and CDR2 SYDVKM. The V and J ends lost 2 bases and 5 bases, in that order; junction bases with no gene match: 12. CDR3 in DNA: TGTGCCAGCAGTTTAAGGGGACAGACCCTACCCCACGAGCAGTACTTC. This encodes CASSLRGQTLPHEQYF.